This T cell receptor beta chain originates from a study of immune characterization of retroperitoneal liposarcoma. The CDR3 totals 20 residues. The V gene's germline CDR1 is WSHSY and CDR2 SAAADI. One entry per CDR3 protein, called by TCRdb with MiXCR from the PCR reads. This table has roughly 6,800 distinct CDR3 sequences, roughly 30% appearing once. Sequenced sample: blood. This receptor was taken from a male donor with retroperitoneal liposarcoma. The chain has TRBV10-2 and TRBJ2-5; D is possibly TRBD2 (5 bases). The DNA end favors TRBJ2-7, so the J call may be wrong. CDR3 sequence (DNA): TGCGCCAGCAGGGAGCCTAACGGACTGGCCGATACTGGGCTCATGGGCGAGCAGTACTTC. Translated, it gives CASREPNGLADTGLMGEQYF.